What follows is one T cell receptor beta chain and its context. This clonotype was seen repeatedly, ten times or more. Its binding antigen is unknown. Base-call qualities are not available, and no considerably larger clone is one nucleotide away. This entry comes from a study of patients and donors after allogeneic stem cell transplantation (dated by TCRdb to the early 2020s). The protocol used for the library was RT-PCR. The sequencer listed for this sample is NextSeq 550. TCRdb passed the public sequencing reads through fastp at Q25 and MiXCR, retaining productive beta sequences. Identical CDR3 proteins give one entry, which carries the most common genes and DNA. This sample comprises nearly 20,000 distinct CDR3 sequences, approximately 4.4% of them detected only once. The top ten clones comprise roughly 39% of the sample. The CDR3, from cysteine to phenylalanine, totals 13 residues. Kept here is only the CDR3 DNA, which spans 39 bases and is read in frame from base 1. The germline V gene sets CDR1 to SGDLS and CDR2 to YYNGEE. The germline ends are 14 bases apart after V is trimmed by 4 bases and J by 9 bases.

In this chain, TRBV9 is recombined with TRBJ2-1, with TRBD2 as a weak D call on 5 bases. Specimen: blood, either unsorted or a sorted T cell fraction (not recorded which). The receptor's source is a human donor who was either an allogeneic HSCT recipient or a stem cell or donor lymphocyte infusion donor (not recorded which). It is not recorded whose cells these are; they may come from a transplant donor. CDR3 reads: CASSSSREGEQFF. The bases read TGTGCCAGCAGCTCCAGCCGCGAGGGTGAGCAGTTCTTC.